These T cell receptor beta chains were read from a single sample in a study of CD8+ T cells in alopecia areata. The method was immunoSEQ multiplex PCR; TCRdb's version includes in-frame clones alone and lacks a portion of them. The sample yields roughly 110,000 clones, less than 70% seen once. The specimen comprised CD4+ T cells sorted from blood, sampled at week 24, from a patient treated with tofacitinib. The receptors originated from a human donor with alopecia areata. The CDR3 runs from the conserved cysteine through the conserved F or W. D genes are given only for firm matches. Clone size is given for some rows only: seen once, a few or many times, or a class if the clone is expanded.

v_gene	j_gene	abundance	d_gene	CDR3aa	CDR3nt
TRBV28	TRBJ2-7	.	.	CASSPGHSRSYEQYF	TGTGCCAGCAGCCCTGGGCACTCGCGATCCTACGAGCAGTACTTC
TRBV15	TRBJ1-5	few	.	CATSRGLDKPQHF	TGTGCCACCAGCAGAGGTCTCGATAAGCCCCAGCATTTT
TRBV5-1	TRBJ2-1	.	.	CASSLPSPGDYNEQFF	TGCGCCAGCAGCTTGCCGTCGCCGGGGGACTACAATGAGCAGTTCTTC
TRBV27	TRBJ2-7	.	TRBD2	CASSATGTSGPYEQYF	TGTGCCAGCAGCGCCACCGGGACTAGCGGTCCCTACGAGCAGTACTTC
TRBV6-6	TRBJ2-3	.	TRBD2	CASSTMRGGGADTQYF	TGTGCCAGCAGTACGATGCGGGGGGGCGGGGCAGATACGCAGTATTTT
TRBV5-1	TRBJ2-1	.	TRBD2	CASSTTSGAYNEQFF	TGCGCCAGCAGCACGACTAGCGGGGCGTACAATGAGCAGTTCTTC
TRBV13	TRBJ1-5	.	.	CASSSSISNQPQHF	TGTGCCAGCTCCTCCTCAATTAGCAATCAGCCCCAGCATTTT
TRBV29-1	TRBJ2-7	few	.	CSVDGSHEQYF	TGCAGCGTTGACGGCAGCCACGAGCAGTACTTC
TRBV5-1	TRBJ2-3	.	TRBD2	CASSLGTSGGTDTQYF	TGCGCCAGCAGCCTGGGGACTAGCGGGGGCACAGATACGCAGTATTTT
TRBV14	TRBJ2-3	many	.	CASSQDSGDTQYF	TGTGCCAGCAGCCAAGACTCGGGAGATACGCAGTATTTT
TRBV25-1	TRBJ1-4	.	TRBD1	CASSDGQEHEKLFF	TGTGCCAGCAGTGACGGACAGGAACATGAAAAACTGTTTTTT
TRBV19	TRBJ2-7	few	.	CASTGRRHGSYEQYF	TGTGCCAGTACAGGTAGGAGACACGGGAGCTACGAGCAGTACTTC
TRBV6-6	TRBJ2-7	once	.	CASRTSGQANYEQYF	TGTGCCAGCAGAACATCGGGGCAGGCAAACTACGAGCAGTACTTC
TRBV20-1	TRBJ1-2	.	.	CSATEGGGYTF	TGCAGTGCCACAGAGGGAGGTGGCTACACCTTC
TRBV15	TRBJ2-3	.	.	CATSRAERTDTQYF	TGTGCCACCAGCAGAGCTGAACGCACAGATACGCAGTATTTT
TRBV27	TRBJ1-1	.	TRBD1	CASSGTGEAFF	TGTGCCAGCAGTGGGACAGGTGAAGCTTTCTTT
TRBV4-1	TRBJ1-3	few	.	CASSQILLRGVGNTIYF	TGCGCCAGCAGCCAGATCTTGCTGAGGGGAGTTGGAAACACCATATATTTT